This T cell receptor (beta chain) derives from a study of cytotoxic CD8 clonotypes in ibrutinib-treated CLL. Study overall: Patient counts were about a dozen relapsed/refractory, roughly 15 treatment-naive and about 18 IGHV unmutated. Investigators collected response samples after a median roughly 12 months of treatment, range 6 to 36.

This clone was counted at least ten times. Frozen-stored PBMCs produced roughly 2 micrograms of genomic DNA for TCR beta libraries. TCRdb keeps only in-frame clones here, not all; method: immunoSEQ multiplex PCR. There are about 140,000 clones in the sample; about 75% occur only once, and around 4.9% lies in the top ten. The CDR3 is 14 amino acids. The germline CDR1 and CDR2 sequences are SGHRS and YFSETQ. The V and J ends lost 5 bases and 1 base respectively, with 12 bases between them. V gene TRBV5-1 combines with J gene TRBJ1-1; tentative D call: TRBD1 (5 bases). The sample in question was PBMCs, obtained after 24 months of ibrutinib treatment. The receptor comes from a human donor with chronic lymphocytic leukemia. The chain's CDR3 is CASRSGPENTEAFF. CDR3 DNA sequence: TGCGCCAGCAGATCGGGACCCGAGAACACTGAAGCTTTCTTT.